These 28 T cell receptor beta chains were all obtained from the same sample, sequenced in a study of spatial heterogeneity in lung cancer (dated by TCRdb to between 2018 and 2021). The library was obtained by 5' RACE. The run used a NextSeq 500. Using fastp trimming at Q25 and MiXCR clonotype assembly, TCRdb reanalyzed the public sequencing data and kept in-frame beta chains. CDR3 protein duplicates are merged, each entry listing the most common genes and DNA. Counted in this sample were around 120,000 distinct CDR3 sequences; more than 9% of them appeared once. The ten biggest clones cover around 17% of the sample. In light of the paper, this sample's time point label describes: blood at routine non-recurrence follow-up after resection. TCR sequencing used whole RNA extracted from tumor and nontumor lung tissue, or from cryopreserved PBMC samples, without cell sorting. The sequencing here drew on PBMCs, taken at follow-up. The receptors were gathered from a male donor with early-stage non-small cell lung cancer.

This chain uses TRBV12-3 or TRBV12-4 with TRBJ2-3; 11 nucleotides line up with TRBD2. With 6 bases clipped from V and 0 bases from J, the junction kept 14 bases outside the gene matches. CDR3 length: 19 residues. CDR3 bases: TGTGCCAGCAGAACCACCGGACTAGCGGGCCTCTTTAGCACAGATACGCAGTATTTT. The encoded protein is CASRTTGLAGLFSTDTQYF.

This clonotype was seen at least ten times. The chain combines TRBV20-1 with TRBJ2-1; 11 bases are shared with TRBD2. Germline assignment: CDR1 DFQATT and CDR2 SNEGSKA (reference sequence). V gave up 0 bases and J gave up 13 bases; unmatched junction bases: 14. The CDR3 loop spans 16 amino acids. This chain's CDR3 is CSARDELAGALAIQFF. CDR3 DNA: TGCAGTGCTAGAGATGAACTAGCGGGGGCATTGGCTATCCAGTTCTTC.

This clonotype was counted a few times. The chain links TRBV2 to TRBJ2-7; D is undetermined. CDR3 size: 13 residues. CDR1 and CDR2 (germline): SNHLY, FYNNEI. Deletions cut 1 base from V and 2 bases from J, with 6 bases between. CDR3 nucleotide sequence: TGTGCCAGCAGTGAAGGGTTTACCTACGAGCAGTACTTC. Protein: CASSEGFTYEQYF.

In DNA form, the CDR3 reads TGTGCCATCAGTGATCCCGGACTGTCGGATGAGCAGTTCTTC. It yields the protein CAISDPGLSDEQFF. The chain has TRBV10-3 and TRBJ2-1; D is possibly TRBD2 (5 bases). V lost 3 bases, J lost 8 bases, and 14 bases lay in between. Germline values: CDR1 ENHRY, CDR2 SYGVKD. The CDR3 contains 14 residues.

This clonotype has only a few counts. This chain connects TRBV6-5 to TRBJ2-7, with 7 bases matching TRBD1. Germline trimming cut 0 bases from V and 4 bases from J; bases unmatched to any gene: 6. The CDR3 length is 15 residues. The germline V gene has CDR1 MNHEY and CDR2 SVGAGI. This chain's CDR3 is CASSYSGTELYEQYF. For the CDR3, the DNA is TGTGCCAGCAGTTACTCTGGGACAGAGCTTTACGAGCAGTACTTC.

This clonotype was counted many times. The gene calls are TRBV28 and TRBJ2-3; TRBD1 or TRBD2 may be the D gene (7 bases each). The CDR3 sequence is 14 residues long. V was trimmed by 11 bases and J by 1 base, leaving 16 bases between them. CDR1 and CDR2 (germline): MDHEN, SYDVKM. For the CDR3, the DNA is TGTGCCGGGGGGGACAGACTCGGCACAGATACGCAGTATTTT. Encoded protein: CAGGDRLGTDTQYF.

This clonotype was counted a few times. This sequence joins TRBV10-2 and TRBJ2-7; D is undetermined. CDR1 and CDR2 from the germline V gene are WSHSY and SAAADI. The CDR3 has 13 amino acids. Between the trimmed V and J ends, which lost 2 bases and 3 bases, there was a span of 8 bases. Here the CDR3 DNA reads TGCGCCAGCAGTGAGGGTAGCAACTACGAGCAGTACTTC. Amino acids: CASSEGSNYEQYF.

In its sample, this clonotype was seen many times. J is TRBJ2-7 and V is TRBV14; D could derive from TRBD1 or TRBD2 (5 bases each). V was clipped by 4 bases and J by 5 bases, with 15 bases between them. The CDR3 runs to 14 residues. Germline-derived CDR1 and CDR2 are SGHDN and FVKESK. In DNA, the CDR3 is TGTGCCAGCAGCCCCATGCCGGGGACCGACGAGCAGTACTTC. Translation gives CASSPMPGTDEQYF. The entire variable domain, with the rest obtained from reference TRBV14 and TRBJ2-7, is as follows: EAGVTQFPSHSVIEKGQTVTLRCDPISGHDNLYWYRRVMGKEIKFLLHFVKESKQDESGMPNNRFLAERTGGTYSTLKVQPAELEDSGVYFCASSPMPGTDEQYFGPGTRLTVT.

This clonotype came up many times. The chain's CDR3 is CSVEDGQGAYGYTF. Here the CDR3 DNA reads TGCAGCGTTGAAGATGGGCAGGGTGCCTATGGCTACACCTTC. The chain is built from TRBV29-1 and TRBJ1-2, with D possibly TRBD1 on 5 matching bases. CDR3 size: 14 residues. Trimming shortened V by 0 bases and J by 4 bases, and 12 bases separated the two germline ends. The germline gives CDR1 SQVTM, CDR2 ANQGSEA.

J is TRBJ1-2 and V is TRBV6-2 or TRBV6-3, with unresolved D. This CDR3 has 14 residues. Trimming cost V 8 bases and J 2 bases, with 15 bases left between them. Germline CDR1 reads MNHEY; CDR2 reads SVGEGT. The CDR3 sequence: CASSTVMENYGYTF. Written as DNA, the CDR3 is TGTGCCAGCTCGACGGTGATGGAGAACTATGGCTACACCTTC.

In its sample, this clonotype was seen a few times. This rearrangement joins TRBV5-8 to TRBJ1-1; D unresolved. With 4 bases removed from V and 5 bases from J, the gap between germline ends came to 9 bases. The CDR3 runs 12 residues. Per germline, CDR1 SGHTS and CDR2 YDEGEE. The CDR3 region is CASSPRLTEAFF. The CDR3 region has the DNA TGTGCCAGCAGCCCTAGGTTAACTGAAGCTTTCTTT.

This clonotype appeared a few times. The V gene is TRBV5-4, the J gene TRBJ2-1; unclear D gene. The CDR3 extends over 14 amino acids. Germline CDR1 reads SGHNT; CDR2 reads YYREEE (reference sequence). Trimming took 0 bases from V and 7 from J, leaving 11 bases between them. The CDR3 sequence is CASSLAAGMNEQFF. The DNA of the CDR3 is TGTGCCAGCAGCTTGGCGGCAGGTATGAATGAGCAGTTCTTC.

This clonotype was seen many times. The rearrangement joins TRBV7-2 to TRBJ2-6; 7 bases fit TRBD1. The junction had 5 bases not matched to a gene; V was cut back by 7 bases and J by 2 bases. Germline V gene sequence: CDR1 SGHTA, CDR2 FQGNSA. The CDR3 has 15 residues. CDR3 region: CASIIDRAGANVLTF. CDR3 nucleotides: TGTGCCAGCATCATCGACAGGGCTGGGGCCAACGTCCTGACTTTC.

The rearrangement links TRBV12-3 or TRBV12-4 to TRBJ2-3; D not resolved. The ends were cut back, 6 bases at V and 2 bases at J, with 9 bases in the middle. This CDR3 has 13 residues. The CDR3 is CASRADSTDTQYF. The CDR3 DNA reads as TGTGCCAGCAGGGCCGACTCCACAGATACGCAGTATTTT.

There are a few counts of this clonotype. The V gene is TRBV4-2, the J gene TRBJ1-5; possibly TRBD1 for D (6 bases). CDR1 and CDR2 (germline): LGHNA, YNFKEQ. The CDR3 length is 14 residues. The V gene lost 6 bases and the J gene lost 2 bases, with 11 bases spanning the gap. In DNA form, the CDR3 reads TGTGCCAGCAGTCCCCCAGGGGGCAATCAGCCCCAGCATTTT. Translating gives CASSPPGGNQPQHF.

There are many counts of this clonotype. The chain combines TRBV9 with TRBJ2-3, with 10 bases that match TRBD2. Trimming took 2 bases from V and 4 from J; bases not matched to a gene: 4. The length of the CDR3 is 15 residues. Germline values: CDR1 SGDLS, CDR2 YYNGEE. The chain's CDR3 is CASSVGTSVSDTQYF. DNA for the CDR3: TGTGCCAGCAGCGTTGGGACTAGCGTATCAGATACGCAGTATTTT. The full variable domain, in which reference TRBV9 and TRBJ2-3 provide the parts outside the CDR3, is DSGVTQTPKHLITATGQRVTLRCSPRSGDLSVYWYQQSLDQGLQFLIQYYNGEERAKGNILERFSAQQFPDLHSELNLSSLELGDSALYFCASSVGTSVSDTQYFGPGTRLTVL.

This clonotype was picked up many times. This chain joins TRBV6-2 or TRBV6-3 and TRBJ2-1; 8 bases map to TRBD2. Germline CDR1 is MNHEY and CDR2 is SVGEGT. CDR3 length: 14 residues. V shed 6 bases and J 4 bases; nucleotides not matched to a gene: 5. This CDR3 reads CASRPGGRYNEQFF. The CDR3 bases are TGTGCCAGCAGACCGGGGGGGCGATACAATGAGCAGTTCTTC.

By share, this clonotype counts as medium-sized. This sequence joins TRBV29-1 and TRBJ1-1; D perhaps matches TRBD1 (5 bases). Germline values: CDR1 SQVTM, CDR2 ANQGSEA. Trimming pared 8 bases from V and 11 bases from J, leaving 18 bases between. This CDR3 comprises 11 residues. In DNA, the CDR3 is TGCAGCCTAGGGGACCGAGGCCGGGCTTTCTTT. Translated, it gives CSLGDRGRAFF.

This clonotype has a count of ten or more. The chain recombines TRBV29-1 with TRBJ2-4; D not resolved. The germline V and J ends were trimmed by 7 bases and 8 bases, with 12 bases remaining between them. This CDR3 comprises 11 residues. In germline, CDR1 is SQVTM, CDR2 ANQGSEA. CDR3 coding DNA: TGCAGCGCCGGAAGGTTTGACATTCAGTACTTC. Translated, it gives CSAGRFDIQYF.

A few counts support this clonotype. The V and J genes are TRBV6-5 and TRBJ2-7; D tentatively reads TRBD1 or TRBD2 (6 bases each). The CDR3 has 15 residues. Trimming stripped 2 bases from V and 4 bases from J, with 15 bases between. Germline values: CDR1 MNHEY, CDR2 SVGAGI. CDR3 protein: CASSYTAGGGYEQYF. CDR3 bases: TGTGCCAGCAGTTACACTGCCGGGGGCGGGTACGAGCAGTACTTC.

J is TRBJ1-6 and V is TRBV9, with D possibly being TRBD1 (6 bases). Germline V lookup: CDR1 SGDLS, CDR2 YYNGEE. Trimming left V 4 bases short and J 8 bases short, with 13 bases between. This CDR3 has 14 residues. CDR3 bases: TGTGCCAGCAGCTTACAGGGTGCGGATTCACCCCTCCACTTT. Its translation: CASSLQGADSPLHF. The variable domain in full, completed from reference TRBV9 and TRBJ1-6, reads DSGVTQTPKHLITATGQRVTLRCSPRSGDLSVYWYQQSLDQGLQFLIQYYNGEERAKGNILERFSAQQFPDLHSELNLSSLELGDSALYFCASSLQGADSPLHFGNGTRLTVT.

This clonotype has a count of ten or more. The chain uses TRBV6-2 or TRBV6-3 and TRBJ2-1, with TRBD2 as a possible D gene (5 bases). Germline lookup yields CDR1 MNHEY and CDR2 SVGEGT. V was clipped by 6 bases and J by 10 bases, with 19 bases between them. CDR3 length: 14 amino acids. The CDR3 protein is CASSPGYGGAEQFF. In DNA, the CDR3 is TGTGCCAGCAGCCCAGGATATGGAGGCGCCGAGCAGTTCTTC.

This clonotype was observed at least ten times. The gene calls are TRBV4-1 and TRBJ1-1; D call uncertain. V lost 4 bases and J lost 4, with 10 bases in between. The CDR3 has 13 amino acids. The germline CDR1 and CDR2 sequences are MGHRA and YSYEKL. CDR3 amino acids: CASSLRAATEAFF. CDR3 in DNA: TGCGCCAGCAGCCTCCGGGCCGCCACTGAAGCTTTCTTT.

This clonotype was seen at least ten times. J is TRBJ2-3 and V is TRBV10-3; perhaps TRBD1 as D (6 bases). Trimming stripped 3 bases from V and 7 bases from J, with 17 bases between. The CDR3 covers 15 residues. Germline lookup yields CDR1 ENHRY and CDR2 SYGVKD. CDR3 amino acids: CAISEYEGDRNTQYF. The CDR3 DNA sequence: TGTGCCATCAGTGAATATGAGGGGGATCGAAATACGCAGTATTTT.

In this sample, this clonotype turned up a few times. This chain links TRBV6-1 with TRBJ1-1; weak D call: TRBD1 (5 bases). CDR3 size: 15 residues. The V gene lost 3 bases and the J gene lost 1 base, with 12 bases spanning the gap. The germline CDR1 and CDR2 sequences are MNHNS and SASEGT. CDR3 in amino acids: CASSDSGRANTEAFF. CDR3 coding DNA: TGTGCCAGCAGTGACTCGGGACGAGCGAACACTGAAGCTTTCTTT.

The rearrangement joins TRBV18 to TRBJ1-2; D is unresolved. This CDR3 has 14 amino acids. V was trimmed by 3 bases and J by 5 bases, leaving 13 bases between them. Germline loops: CDR1 KGHSH, CDR2 LQKENI. The CDR3: CASSPTDGRYGYTF. The CDR3 DNA reads as TGTGCCAGCTCACCTACGGACGGACGGTATGGCTACACCTTC.

The chain recombines TRBV3-1 with TRBJ2-7; D call uncertain. The V gene lost 4 bases and the J gene lost 3 bases, with 13 bases spanning the gap. The CDR3 length is 14 residues. The germline V gene encodes CDR1 LGHDT and CDR2 YNNKEL (reference sequence). The CDR3: CASSPLRDNYEQYF. The DNA of the CDR3 is TGTGCCAGCAGCCCCCTCCGCGACAACTACGAGCAGTACTTC.

The V gene is TRBV7-9, the J gene TRBJ1-6; D not resolved. The germline V gene encodes CDR1 SEHNR and CDR2 FQNEAQ (reference sequence). V was cut by 5 bases and J by 0 bases, with 8 bases left in between. The CDR3 consists of 15 residues. The CDR3 nucleotides read TGTGCCAGCAGCCCCCGGGGCTCCTATAATTCACCCCTCCACTTT. Encoded protein: CASSPRGSYNSPLHF.